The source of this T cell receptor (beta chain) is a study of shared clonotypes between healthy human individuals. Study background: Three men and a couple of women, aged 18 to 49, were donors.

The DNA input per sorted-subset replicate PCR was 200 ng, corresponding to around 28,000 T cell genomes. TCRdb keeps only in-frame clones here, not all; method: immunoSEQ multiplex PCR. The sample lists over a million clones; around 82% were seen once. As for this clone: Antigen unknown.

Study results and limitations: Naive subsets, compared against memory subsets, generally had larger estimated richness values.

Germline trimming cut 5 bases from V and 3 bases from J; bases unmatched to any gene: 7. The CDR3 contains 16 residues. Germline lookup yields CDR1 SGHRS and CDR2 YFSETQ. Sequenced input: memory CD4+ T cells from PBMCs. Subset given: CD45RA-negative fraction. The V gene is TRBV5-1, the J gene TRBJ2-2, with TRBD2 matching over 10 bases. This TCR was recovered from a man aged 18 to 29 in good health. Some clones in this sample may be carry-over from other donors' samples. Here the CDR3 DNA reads TGCGCCAGCAGTAAACGGACTAGCGGATACACCGGGGAGCTGTTTTTT. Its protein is CASSKRTSGYTGELFF.